This T cell receptor (beta chain) was sequenced for a study of T cells after somatic rescue of genetic block. Sequenced by immunoSEQ multiplex PCR; TCRdb stores in-frame clones only, minus some. Of 9,500 to 15,000 clones in the sample, under 85% were seen once. Germline values: CDR1 MDHEN, CDR2 SYDVKM. This CDR3 comprises 12 residues. The ends were cut back, 6 bases at V and 5 bases at J, with 10 bases in the middle. The rearrangement joins TRBV28 to TRBJ2-5; D call uncertain. Sequenced input: peripheral blood mononuclear cells (PBMCs). The clonotype comes from a boy younger than 18. As DNA, the CDR3 is TGTGCCAGCAGGTCCGGGTGGGAGACCCAGTACTTC. Translated, it gives CASRSGWETQYF.